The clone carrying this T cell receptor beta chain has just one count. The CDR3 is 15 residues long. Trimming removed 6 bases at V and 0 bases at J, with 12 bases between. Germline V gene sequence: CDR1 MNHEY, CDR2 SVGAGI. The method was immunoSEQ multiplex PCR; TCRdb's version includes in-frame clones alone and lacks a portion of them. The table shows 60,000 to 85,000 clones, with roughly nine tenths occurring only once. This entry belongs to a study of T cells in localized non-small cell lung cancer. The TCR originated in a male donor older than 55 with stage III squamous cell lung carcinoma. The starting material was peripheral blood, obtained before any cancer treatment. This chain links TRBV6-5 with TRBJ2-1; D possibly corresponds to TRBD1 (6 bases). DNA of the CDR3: TGTGCCAGCAGAACGGACAGTAGCTCCTACAATGAGCAGTTCTTC. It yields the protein CASRTDSSSYNEQFF.